A selection of T cell receptor beta chains follows, all from one sample in a study of type 1 regulatory T cells. No antigens are known for them. TCRdb recomputed calls from the reads with MiXCR, one row per CDR3 protein. The sample has 60,000 to 80,000 distinct CDR3 sequences; about 69% are singletons. Sequencing was carried out using cultured T cells, either the whole culture or a sorted T cell fraction (not recorded which). The receptors here all came from a human donor in good health. Both conserved end residues are part of each CDR3. A D gene is named only where the DNA matches it firmly. Clone size is shown for a subset of rows, as once, few, many or a class of expanded clone.

TRBJ2-3 | TRBV5-1 | TRBD2 | few | TGCGCCAGCAGCTCCGGGACTAGTACAGATACGCAGTATTTT | CASSSGTSTDTQYF
TRBJ1-6 | TRBV12-3/TRBV12-4 | NA | NA | TGTGCCAGCAGTTTTGGCAGCAAGAATTCACCCCTCCACTTT | CASSFGSKNSPLHF
TRBJ2-2 | TRBV20-1 | TRBD2 | few | TGCAGTGCTGCGACTAGCGGAGGAAAGAGCGCCGGGGAGCTGTTTTTT | CSAATSGGKSAGELFF
TRBJ1-1 | TRBV10-3 | NA | NA | TGTGCCATCATCGAGGCCCCTGGGGCTGAAGCTTTCTTT | CAIIEAPGAEAFF
TRBJ1-2 | TRBV19 | NA | NA | TGTGCCAGTAGTATAGAGCACGGTGGTCACTATGGCTACACCTTC | CASSIEHGGHYGYTF
TRBJ2-1 | TRBV11-2 | TRBD2 | NA | TGTGCCAGCAGCTTAGGACTGAGCGGGAGTAATTATGAGCAGTTCTTC | CASSLGLSGSNYEQFF
TRBJ2-2 | TRBV24-1 | TRBD2 | NA | TGTGCCACCAGTGATCCTAGCGGGACGAACACCGGGGAGCTGTTTTTT | CATSDPSGTNTGELFF
TRBJ2-4 | TRBV20-1 | NA | few | TGCAGTGCTACCGGGAGCCAAAACATTCAGTACTTC | CSATGSQNIQYF
TRBJ1-1 | TRBV24-1 | TRBD1 | NA | TGTGCCACCAGGGGACAGGGGACCGATGAAGCTTTCTTT | CATRGQGTDEAFF
TRBJ1-1 | TRBV10-3 | TRBD1 | few | TGTGCCATCAGTCGACAGGGAGGCACTGAAGCTTTCTTT | CAISRQGGTEAFF
TRBJ2-3 | TRBV7-6 | NA | NA | TGTGCCAGCAGCTTATCGGTAGATACGCAGTATTTT | CASSLSVDTQYF
TRBJ2-1 | TRBV4-2 | NA | NA | TGTGCCAGCAGCCAAGGAGCGGTACCATCTTACAATGAGCAGTTCTTC | CASSQGAVPSYNEQFF